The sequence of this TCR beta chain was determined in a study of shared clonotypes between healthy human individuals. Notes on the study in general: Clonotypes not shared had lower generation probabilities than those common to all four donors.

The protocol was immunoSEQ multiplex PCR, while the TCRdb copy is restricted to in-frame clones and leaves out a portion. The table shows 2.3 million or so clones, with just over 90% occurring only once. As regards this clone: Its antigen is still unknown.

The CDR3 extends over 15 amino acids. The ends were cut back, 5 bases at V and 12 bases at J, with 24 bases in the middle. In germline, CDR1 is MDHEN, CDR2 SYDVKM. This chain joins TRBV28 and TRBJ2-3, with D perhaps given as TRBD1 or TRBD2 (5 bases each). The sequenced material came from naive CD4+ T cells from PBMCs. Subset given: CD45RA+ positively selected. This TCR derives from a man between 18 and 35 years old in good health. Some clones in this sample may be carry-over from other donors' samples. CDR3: CASSTTRPRGEGQYF. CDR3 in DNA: TGTGCCAGCAGTACCACCCGTCCGAGGGGCGAGGGACAGTATTTT.